The 15 T cell receptor beta chains in this list originate from one sample, sequenced in a study of CD8 T cells in ankylosing spondylitis. One entry per CDR3 protein results from TCRdb running MiXCR on the 5' RACE reads. The table records about 170,000 distinct CDR3 sequences, 15% to 20% of them present only once. Sequenced sample: blood, either unsorted or a sorted T cell fraction (not recorded which). Receptor source: a male donor with ankylosing spondylitis or in good health (not recorded which).

This clonotype was observed at least ten times. This chain uses TRBV30 with TRBJ1-2; D unresolved. The CDR3 length is 13 residues. Trimming removed 0 bases at V and 6 bases at J, with 11 bases between. Germline V gives CDR1 GTSNPN, CDR2 SVGIG (reference sequence). CDR3 amino acids: CAWSVPYPDGYTF. The CDR3 region has the DNA TGTGCCTGGAGTGTACCCTATCCCGATGGCTACACCTTC.

The J gene is TRBJ1-1, the V gene TRBV12-3 or TRBV12-4; the D gene is possibly TRBD1 (5 bases). The CDR3 is 15 amino acids. Trimming shortened V by 6 bases and J by 7 bases, and 21 bases separated the two germline ends. This chain's CDR3 is CASREERGTLGEAFF. CDR3 nucleotides: TGTGCCAGCAGGGAGGAACGGGGCACATTGGGTGAAGCTTTCTTT.

This clonotype was counted a few times. The chain uses TRBV20-1 and TRBJ2-7; TRBD2 agrees at 7 bases. This CDR3 region has 12 residues. The trim removed 3 bases at V and 7 bases at J, leaving 6 bases unmatched. Germline CDR1 DFQATT, CDR2 SNEGSKA (reference sequence). CDR3 coding DNA: TGCAGTGCTAGTAGTCTAGCGGTTGAGCAGTACTTC. Translated, it gives CSASSLAVEQYF.

This clonotype was detected only a few times. The V gene is TRBV30, the J gene TRBJ1-1, with a weak D call TRBD1 (5 bases). The ends were cut back, 0 bases at V and 7 bases at J, with 24 bases in the middle. The CDR3 sequence is 17 residues long. CDR1 and CDR2 from the germline V gene are GTSNPN and SVGIG (reference sequence). CDR3 loop: CAWSVPADGDLYLEAFF. Here the CDR3 DNA reads TGTGCCTGGAGTGTACCCGCAGACGGGGACCTATACCTTGAAGCTTTCTTT.

At least ten counts were recorded for this clonotype. This chain connects TRBV5-1 to TRBJ2-5; 8 positions agree with TRBD2. The germline V gene encodes CDR1 SGHRS and CDR2 YFSETQ. V lost 4 bases and J lost 4; bases outside the gene matches: 6. The CDR3 covers 14 residues. CDR3 sequence reads: CASSGSAGGETQYF. The CDR3 bases are TGCGCCAGCAGCGGGTCGGCGGGAGGAGAGACCCAGTACTTC. The variable domain in full, completed from reference TRBV5-1 and TRBJ2-5, reads KAGVTQTPRYLIKTRGQQVTLSCSPISGHRSVSWYQQTPGQGLQFLFEYFSETQRNKGNFPGRFSGRQFSNSRSEMNVSTLELGDSALYLCASSGSAGGETQYFGPGTRLLVL.

The chain uses TRBV10-3 and TRBJ2-1, with D possibly being TRBD2 (6 bases). The germline V gene encodes CDR1 ENHRY and CDR2 SYGVKD. This CDR3 region has 16 residues. V dropped 11 bases and J dropped 6 bases, with 26 bases sitting between them. The CDR3 is CAASPGGGHAGNEQFF. As DNA, the CDR3 is TGTGCCGCCAGCCCTGGGGGAGGACACGCGGGCAATGAGCAGTTCTTC.

This clonotype appeared many times. The genes are TRBV10-3 and TRBJ2-2; D is unclear. The V gene lost 1 base and the J gene lost 3 bases, with 21 bases spanning the gap. Germline CDR1 is ENHRY and CDR2 is SYGVKD. This CDR3 is built from 19 residues. The CDR3 nucleotides are TGTGCCATCAGTGAGTTGGCAGGAGCCTCAAGATCGGACACCGGGGAGCTGTTTTTT. Protein: CAISELAGASRSDTGELFF.

With respect to this clonotype: This sequence may be a read error, since a much larger clone differs from it by one base. V is TRBV12-3 or TRBV12-4 and J is TRBJ2-7; TRBD2 is a possible D gene (6 bases). Between the trimmed V and J ends, which lost 0 bases and 0 bases, there was a span of 30 bases. The CDR3 is 22 residues long. CDR3 amino acids: CASSLALTNGSLRLAHSYEQYF. In DNA form, the CDR3 reads TGTGCCAGCAGTTTAGCGCTGACTAACGGGAGCCTACGGCTTGCCCACTCCTACGAGCAGTACTTC.

This clonotype came up many times. V is TRBV5-1 and J is TRBJ2-7, with D possibly TRBD2 on 6 matching bases. Trimming stripped 4 bases from V and 2 bases from J, with 25 bases between. Looked up from germline, CDR1 is SGHRS and CDR2 is YFSETQ. The CDR3 consists of 18 residues. CDR3: CASSRPQGVAGSPYEQYF. As DNA, the CDR3 is TGCGCCAGCAGCCGCCCACAAGGGGTGGCGGGAAGCCCCTACGAGCAGTACTTC.

The V gene is TRBV12-3 or TRBV12-4, the J gene TRBJ1-1; D unresolved. CDR3 length: 15 amino acids. Trimming cost V 6 bases and J 0 bases, with 14 bases left between them. CDR3 amino acids: CASRPLVSMNTEAFF. The CDR3, as DNA: TGTGCCAGCAGACCACTCGTCTCGATGAACACTGAAGCTTTCTTT.

The J gene is TRBJ2-7, the V gene TRBV2, with TRBD1 identical over 7 bases. CDR1 and CDR2 from the germline V gene are SNHLY and FYNNEI. Trimming took 3 bases from V and 2 from J; bases not matched to a gene: 10. The CDR3 is made up of 16 amino acids. The CDR3 is CASSDFRDRSPYEQYF. The CDR3 DNA follows: TGTGCCAGCAGTGACTTCCGGGACAGATCTCCCTACGAGCAGTACTTC.

The chain carries TRBV6-6 and TRBJ1-2, with D unclear. The CDR3 runs to 13 residues. CDR1 MNHNY and CDR2 SVGAGI come from the germline V gene (reference sequence). V dropped 5 bases and J dropped 5 bases, with 12 bases sitting between them. CDR3 region: CASSETSLYGYTF. CDR3 DNA sequence: TGTGCCAGCAGTGAGACCAGTTTGTATGGCTACACCTTC.

This clonotype has a count of ten or more. V gene TRBV12-3 or TRBV12-4 combines with J gene TRBJ1-6; D gene unclear. Deletions cut 3 bases from V and 10 bases from J, with 10 bases between. The CDR3 contains 13 residues. CDR3 bases: TGTGCCAGCAGTTTTGAGGCCCTATCACCCCTCCACTTT. This translates into CASSFEALSPLHF.

This clonotype appeared a few times. V gene TRBV6-5 combines with J gene TRBJ1-5; D gene ambiguous. The CDR3 runs 14 residues. V lost 5 bases and J lost 2, with 10 bases in between. Germline CDR1 reads MNHEY; CDR2 reads SVGAGI. Written as DNA, the CDR3 is TGTGCCAGCAGTGCGATTGGGGGCAATCAGCCCCAGCATTTT. Its protein product is CASSAIGGNQPQHF.

The chain has TRBV14 and TRBJ2-7, with D perhaps TRBD1 (6 bases). From germline, CDR1 is SGHDN and CDR2 FVKESK. The CDR3 is 13 amino acids. V dropped 4 bases and J dropped 3 bases, with 10 bases sitting between them. The CDR3 protein is CASSLLQGYEQYF. The CDR3 DNA follows: TGTGCCAGCAGCCTATTACAGGGCTACGAGCAGTACTTC.